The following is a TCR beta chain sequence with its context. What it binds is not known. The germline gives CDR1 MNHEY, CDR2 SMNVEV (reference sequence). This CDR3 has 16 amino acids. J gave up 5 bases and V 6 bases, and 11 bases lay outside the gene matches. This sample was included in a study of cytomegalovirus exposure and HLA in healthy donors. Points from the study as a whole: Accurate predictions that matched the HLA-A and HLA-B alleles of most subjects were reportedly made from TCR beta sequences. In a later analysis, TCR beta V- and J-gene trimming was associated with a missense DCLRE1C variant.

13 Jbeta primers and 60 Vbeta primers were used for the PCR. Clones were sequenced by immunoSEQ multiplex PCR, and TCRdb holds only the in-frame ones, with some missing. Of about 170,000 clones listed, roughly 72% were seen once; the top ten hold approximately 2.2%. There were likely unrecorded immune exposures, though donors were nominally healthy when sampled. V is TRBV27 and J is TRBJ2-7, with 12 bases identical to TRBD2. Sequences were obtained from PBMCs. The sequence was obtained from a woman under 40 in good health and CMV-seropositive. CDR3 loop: CASRPILAGGHDEQYF. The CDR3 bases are TGTGCCAGCAGGCCAATTCTAGCGGGGGGGCACGACGAGCAGTACTTC.